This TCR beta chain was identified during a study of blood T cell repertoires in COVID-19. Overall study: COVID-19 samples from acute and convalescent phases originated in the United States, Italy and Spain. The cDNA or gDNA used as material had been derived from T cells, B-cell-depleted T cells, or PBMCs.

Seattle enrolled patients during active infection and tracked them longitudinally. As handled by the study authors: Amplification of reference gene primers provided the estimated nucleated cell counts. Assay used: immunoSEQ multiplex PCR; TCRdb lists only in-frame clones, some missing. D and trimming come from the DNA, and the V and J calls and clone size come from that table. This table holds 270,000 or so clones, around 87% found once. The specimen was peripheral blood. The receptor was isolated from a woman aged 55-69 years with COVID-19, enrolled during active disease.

CDR3 sequence: CASKPDRVNTGELFF. DNA of the CDR3: TGTGCCAGCAAACCGGACAGGGTGAACACCGGGGAGCTGTTTTTT. V and J are TRBV2 and TRBJ2-2; TRBD1 aligns across 8 bases. The CDR3 loop spans 15 amino acids. CDR1 and CDR2 from the germline V gene are SNHLY and FYNNEI. Trimming took 7 bases from V and 1 from J; bases not matched to a gene: 5.